A selection of T cell receptor beta chains follows, all from one sample in a study of T cell changes during pregnancy in multiple sclerosis. Some clones are missing from TCRdb's copy, which holds only in-frame ones; the method was immunoSEQ multiplex PCR. The sample records more than 65,000 clones, just over 90% being singletons. The sample consisted of CD4+ T cells from peripheral blood mononuclear cells, taken before pregnancy. The source of these receptors is a female donor with multiple sclerosis, enrolled in a pregnancy study. Each CDR3 is given with its conserved first and last residue. The order of the fields is D gene, CDR3 length, J gene, V gene, clone size, CDR3 protein, CDR3 DNA. D genes are given only for firm matches. Expanded clones are given a class, and other clones once, few, many or no size at all.

TRBD2 15 TRBJ2-1 TRBV5-1 NA CASSLKSGGANEQFF TGCGCCAGCAGCTTGAAGAGCGGGGGGGCCAATGAGCAGTTCTTC
TRBD2 13 TRBJ2-1 TRBV30 NA CAWSPKTSGWQFF TGTGCCTGGAGTCCAAAGACTAGCGGGTGGCAGTTCTTC
NA 17 TRBJ2-2 TRBV5-6 NA CASSFLPGDPNTGELFF TGTGCCAGCAGCTTTCTACCAGGGGACCCGAACACCGGGGAGCTGTTTTTT
NA 13 TRBJ1-1 TRBV5-1 few CASSLGVTSEAFF TGCGCCAGCAGCTTAGGGGTCACCTCTGAAGCTTTCTTT
TRBD1 12 TRBJ2-5 TRBV28 NA CASRRGPETQYF TGTGCCAGCAGGAGGGGGCCGGAGACCCAGTACTTC
NA 13 TRBJ2-3 TRBV5-8 NA CASREPSTDTQYF TGTGCCAGCAGGGAGCCTAGCACAGATACGCAGTATTTT
NA 15 TRBJ2-6 TRBV5-1 NA CASSPGGTVANVLTF TGCGCCAGCAGCCCCGGAGGGACTGTGGCCAACGTCCTGACTTTC
NA 15 TRBJ2-7 TRBV12-2 NA CASRLRPGQGSEQYF TGTGCAAGTCGCTTACGACCGGGACAGGGTAGCGAGCAGTACTTC
TRBD1 14 TRBJ1-1 TRBV10-3 NA CAIGQGTGDTEAFF TGTGCCATCGGACAGGGGACAGGAGACACTGAAGCTTTCTTT
NA 11 TRBJ1-4 TRBV30 NA CAWSGLEKLFF TGTGCCTGGAGCGGTCTGGAAAAACTGTTTTTT